The 2 T cell receptor beta chains below were found in one sample sequenced in a study of OX40 agonist ivuxolimab in advanced cancers. The assay was immunoSEQ multiplex PCR, and TCRdb's table has in-frame clones only and misses some. The sample shows about 100,000 clones, 75% to 90% of them seen only once. Sequenced material: CD4+ or CD8+ T cells sorted from blood, taken in a trial of the OX40 agonist ivuxolimab. The receptors were gathered from an adult with an advanced solid tumor such as melanoma, head and neck, liver or kidney cancer.

This CDR3 reads CASSLRSDTQYF. The CDR3 DNA reads as TGTGCCAGCAGCTTGCGTTCAGATACGCAGTATTTT. This chain links TRBV5-4 with TRBJ2-3; no definite D call. V gave up 1 base and J gave up 4 bases, with 4 bases separating them. CDR1 SGHNT and CDR2 YYREEE come from the germline V gene (reference sequence). This CDR3 region has 12 residues.

V and J are TRBV10-1 and TRBJ1-2, with 9 bases aligning to TRBD1. Looked up from germline, CDR1 is WNHNN and CDR2 is SYGVQD (reference sequence). The V segment lost 5 bases and the J segment 6 bases; nucleotides outside the gene matches: 4. CDR3 length equals 13 residues. The CDR3 nucleotides read TGCGCCAGCAGTCGGGACAGGGTCGATGGCTACACCTTC. As protein: CASSRDRVDGYTF.